The subject of this entry is one T cell receptor (beta chain). It lacks a known antigen. It has no much larger one-base neighbor in the sample; base qualities were not kept. V gives up 8 bases and J gives up 6 bases, and the segment between their germline ends measures 17 bases. The germline V gene gives CDR1 as SQVTM and CDR2 as ANQGSEA. The CDR3 has 13 amino acids, counting the end cysteine and phenylalanine. The DNA shown is the 39-base CDR3, in frame from base 1. The immunoSEQ hsTCRB v3.0 assay was used at survey level resolution to sequence the TRB variable region. The targeted TRB sequencing depth was about 40,000-55,000 T-cell genomes per sample. An Illumina MiSeq with a v3 150-cycle kit was used to sequence the pooled TRB libraries. In the authors' own workflow: Analysis of repertoires was carried out in R inside a reproducible Nextflow workflow spanning QC, data transformation and analysis. LymphoSeq2, an R package for exploring AIRR-Seq data, was used to implement the custom analyses. After excluding a few samples that yielded fewer than 5000 total TRB sequences, approximately 180 HIV repertoires remained for analysis. Among the approximately 180 HIV repertoires that were kept, 59 were collected before ART initiation and more than 120 were collected after ART initiation. Each repertoire was downsampled to 5000 TRB nucleotide sequences, and summary statistics were averaged across 100 downsampling iterations. TRB sequences were retained for analysis only if CDR3 regions of at least seven amino acids were present. Two measures captured diversity: a Shannon entropy-derived clonality score and the Gini coefficient. In repertoire networks, the top 5000 CDR3 amino acid sequences were linked whenever an edit distance of one separated two sequences. For TRB CDR3 amino acid sequences, GLIPH2 was used to predict antigen specificity groups and MHC restriction. Known CMV, EBV, HIV or tissue antigen associations were flagged by matching CDR3 amino acid sequences against VDJdb and McPAS-TCR. Pre-ART, post-ART and control groups were compared with Wilcoxon signed-rank tests and Holm-Bonferroni correction. The source is immuneACCESS, and TCRdb retained only in-frame sequences with V and J called. Part of the clones is not carried over; for the studies checked, unresolved V genes explain less than half of this, and the remainder is unexplained. D and trimming were read from the DNA, whereas the V and J calls and clone size are those reported in that table. Recorded for this sample are about 19,000 clones; around 84% of them occurred a single time. The top ten clonotypes cover about 8% of the sample.

Participants were included only if at least one PBMC sample before ART initiation and at least two post-ART samples were available. Treatment was received in the United States of America by all participants with HIV. Before DNA extraction, cryopreserved samples containing about 1-10 million PBMC were thawed and washed. At the time of the earliest PBMC sample, participants with HIV were aged between roughly 20 and 60 years. PBMC samples from each participant spanned 1-4 timepoints before ART initiation and 2-8 timepoints after ART initiation, with a median of 7 samples. Serial HIV viral load, CD4+ T-cell count, ART history and demographic data were obtained for every participant. Genomic DNA was extracted from unsorted PBMC with a Qiagen kit on a QIAcube, processed in batches of 12 samples. This record belongs to a study of long-term antiretroviral therapy in people with HIV (dated by TCRdb to between 2021 and 2024). Describing the broader study: The earliest samples were collected about a decade before the 2015 WHO recommendation for immediate ART, when ART was typically delayed until CD4 counts fell. Whether ART initiation and durable HIV suppression were associated with changes in peripheral blood TRB repertoire composition and diversity was tested in a retrospective serial study. From 30 adults with confirmed HIV infection, the cohort provided some 200 cryopreserved PBMC samples, gathered serially across a mean of roughly 6 years (range 1-12). About two fifths of the roughly 30 participants with HIV were female. No cross-contamination during QIAcube processing was seen in test extractions of a monoclonal T-cell line run alongside 33 polyclonal samples. Here is what the overall study found, with its caveats: Because PBMC availability was limited, only the TCR beta chain was sequenced, with no alpha chain pairing. At every time point, the repertoire was dominated by expanded TRB clones first identified before ART initiation, although this dominance fluctuated and, in many PLHIV, declined after ART. Because cell numbers in pre-ART samples were limited, unsorted PBMC were profiled instead of sorted CD4+ and CD8+ T cells. Starting ART was linked to a significant rise in TRB diversity, yet even after long-term ART the diversity remained significantly lower than in transplant donor controls. Inferences about post-ART repertoire changes were limited because no data were available on ART adherence, viral resistance or therapy changes. HIV repertoires had narrower CDR3 length ranges than controls, and the network structure suggested an antigen-experienced repertoire that shifted only slightly toward naive after ART. The samples span the years 2004 to 2017, and the ART regimens used may be less effective than current regimens.

Recombination linked TRBV29-1 to TRBJ2-1; there is no confident call for the D gene. The TCR sequence derives from a man aged 18 to 30 with HIV. The sequences come from unsorted PBMCs, collected 0.9 years after starting antiretroviral therapy. The CDR3 protein is CSTHEQLRNEQFF. The base sequence is TGCAGCACCCATGAACAGCTGCGCAATGAGCAGTTCTTC.